This T cell receptor (beta chain) was recovered during a study of T-cell reconstitution after alpha-beta-depleted transplantation in children. Study-level findings and limits: Several hundred expanded graft clones reportedly were the source of alpha-beta T cells about two months after transplant. T-cell counts and diversity at one year post-transplant came mainly from newly produced T cells. The high TCRbeta diversity at day 60 in some patients came from surviving recipient T cells and thymic progenitors.

During its preparation, the TCRbeta library received unique molecular identifiers. MiXCR, applied by TCRdb to the PCR reads, yields one record per CDR3 protein. The sample lists approximately 980,000 distinct CDR3 sequences, roughly 31% occurring once. On this clonotype: Antigen unknown.

The sequencing used PBMCs, mostly from graft donor cells, collected 360 days after TCRalphabeta/CD19-depleted stem cell transplant. This receptor was identified in a boy in the first two years of life who had a stem cell transplant for SCID, so the T cells may come from the graft donor.

CDR3 nucleotides: TGTGCCAGCACCATCGAACCCCCAGGGCCCCAAGAGACCCAGTACTTC. It codes for CASTIEPPGPQETQYF. The chain joins TRBV12-3 or TRBV12-4 to TRBJ2-5, with TRBD1 as a possible D gene (5 bases). Trimming left V 7 bases short and J 1 base short, with 19 bases between. The length of the CDR3 is 16 residues.